This T cell receptor beta chain came from a study of blood T cell repertoires in COVID-19. About the research overall: PBMCs, B-cell-depleted T cells, or T cells were the source of the cDNA or gDNA that made up the material.

V shed 2 bases and J 4 bases; nucleotides not matched to a gene: 5. The CDR3 contains 16 residues. Germline CDR1 SEHNR, CDR2 FQNEAQ (reference sequence). Original analysis: For nucleated cells, counts were estimated from reference gene primer amplification. The protocol was immunoSEQ multiplex PCR, while the TCRdb copy is restricted to in-frame clones and leaves out a portion. The DNA was the basis for D and trimming; V, J and clone size are from that table. Of around 200,000 clones listed, around 86% are singletons. Material for sequencing was PBMCs or T cells enriched from blood (not recorded which). The rearrangement joins TRBV7-9 to TRBJ1-4; 9 nucleotides agree with TRBD1. The clonotype originates from a woman aged 35 to 49 with acute COVID-19. CDR3: CASSLPQGASNEKLFF. In nucleotides, the CDR3 is TGTGCCAGCAGCTTACCACAGGGGGCCAGTAATGAAAAACTGTTTTTT.